The 16 T cell receptor beta chains below were found in one sample sequenced in a study of blood T cell repertoires in COVID-19 (dated by TCRdb to about 2020). Libraries were made using the immunoSEQ multiplex PCR assay. Entries here come from immuneACCESS through TCRdb and include only in-frame sequences with V and J called. Some clones fail to appear in such tables; in the studies checked, an unresolved V gene covers under half of the shortfall, and the cause of the remainder is unknown. For this sample there are about 150,000 clones; approximately 90% appear just once. Jointly, the top ten make up 0.95% to 1.5% of the sample. Sequenced: PBMCs or T cells enriched from blood (not recorded which). The origin of the receptors is a young woman with acute COVID-19.

The chain couples TRBV7-2 to TRBJ2-7; D is unresolved. Germline V lookup: CDR1 SGHTA, CDR2 FQGNSA. The CDR3 spans 16 residues. V lost 1 base and J lost 3, with 16 bases in between. CDR3 DNA: TGTGCCAGCAGCTTAGATACCGTAGAGGTCTACTACGAGCAGTACTTC. Its translation: CASSLDTVEVYYEQYF.

This chain joins TRBV3-1 (or the pseudogene TRBV3-2) and TRBJ2-5, with D perhaps TRBD2 (5 bases). Germline V gives CDR1 LGHDT, CDR2 YNNKEL (reference sequence). The CDR3 is 15 residues long. V lost 1 base and J lost 6, with 15 bases in between. DNA of the CDR3: TGTGCCAGCAGCCAAGCTCGGGATGGTTGGCAGACCCAGTACTTC. Residues: CASSQARDGWQTQYF.

The chain combines TRBV3-1 (or the pseudogene TRBV3-2) with TRBJ1-4; D remains unclear. Germline CDR1 is LGHDT and CDR2 is YNNKEL (reference sequence). Trimming took off 2 bases at V and 4 bases at J, with 11 bases between the two ends. The CDR3 totals 15 residues. DNA of the CDR3: TGTGCCAGCAGCCAATTAAGCGCGAATAATGAAAAACTGTTTTTT. It translates to CASSQLSANNEKLFF.

The rearrangement links TRBV27 to TRBJ2-7; possible D gene TRBD1, 6 bases. The CDR3 loop spans 15 amino acids. Germline CDR1 is MNHEY and CDR2 is SMNVEV (reference sequence). Trimming stripped 5 bases from V and 1 base from J, with 15 bases between. Written as DNA, the CDR3 is TGTGCCAGCAGTCGTCTCCCAGGGGTTTCCTACGAGCAGTACTTC. It codes for CASSRLPGVSYEQYF.

The CDR3 DNA reads TGTGCCAGCAGCCTGCCCACTAGCGGGGGGTTCACAGATACGCAGTATTTT. Its translation is CASSLPTSGGFTDTQYF. The chain couples TRBV7-3 to TRBJ2-3; 12 bases agree with TRBD2. Germline lookup yields CDR1 SGHTA and CDR2 FQGTGA. The V and J ends lost 5 bases and 2 bases, in that order; junction bases with no gene match: 8. This CDR3 contains 17 residues.

The chain is built from TRBV7-2 and TRBJ2-3, with 9 bases identical to TRBD2. Germline V lookup: CDR1 SGHTA, CDR2 FQGNSA. V dropped 5 bases and J dropped 5; count of bases not matched to a gene: 8. CDR3 length: 15 amino acids. The CDR3 DNA reads as TGTGCCAGCAGCGGGAAAGCGGGAGGCGTAGATACGCAGTATTTT. Residues: CASSGKAGGVDTQYF. The variable domain in full, with the rest retrieved from reference TRBV7-2 and TRBJ2-3, is GAGVSQSPSNKVTEKGKDVELRCDPISGHTALYWYRQSLGQGLEFLIYFQGNSAPDKSGLPSDRFSAERTGGSVSTLTIQRTQQEDSAVYLCASSGKAGGVDTQYFGPGTRLTVL.

This chain connects TRBV10-3 to TRBJ2-7, with D uncertain. Germline V CDR1 and CDR2: ENHRY, SYGVKD. CDR3 length: 15 amino acids. The V end lost 3 bases, the J end lost 0 bases, and 12 bases lay between the germline ends. The CDR3 nucleotides read TGTGCCATCAGTGAAGTGGTCAAGAGCTCCTACGAGCAGTACTTC. Protein sequence: CAISEVVKSSYEQYF.

Only one count was recorded for this clone. This rearrangement joins TRBV6-5 to TRBJ1-4, with TRBD1 identical over 8 bases. Germline lookup yields CDR1 MNHEY and CDR2 SVGAGI. The CDR3 is 12 amino acids. Trimming at V came to 5 bases and at J to 11 bases, leaving 4 bases not matched to a gene. The CDR3 here is CASSKTGEKLFF. The CDR3, as DNA: TGTGCCAGCAGTAAGACAGGGGAGAAACTGTTTTTT.

This rearrangement joins TRBV27 to TRBJ2-2; D possibly corresponds to TRBD2 (6 bases). CDR3 length equals 15 residues. V shed 5 bases and J shed 3 bases, with 13 bases lying between them. Looked up from germline, CDR1 is MNHEY and CDR2 is SMNVEV (reference sequence). The CDR3 bases are TGTGCCAGCAGTCTAGTGGGGGAGGACACCGGGGAGCTGTTTTTT. This gives the protein CASSLVGEDTGELFF.

The chain recombines TRBV4-2 with TRBJ2-7, with 9 bases aligning to TRBD2. Germline trimming cut 0 bases from V and 3 bases from J; bases unmatched to any gene: 6. CDR1 LGHNA and CDR2 YNFKEQ come from the germline V gene. The CDR3 is 16 amino acids. The CDR3 DNA reads as TGTGCCAGCAGCCAAGAGGCTAGCGGGAATTTCTACGAGCAGTACTTC. Amino acids: CASSQEASGNFYEQYF.

This clone was observed a few times. This chain joins TRBV28 and TRBJ1-1, with 7 bases fitting TRBD1. Germline lookup yields CDR1 MDHEN and CDR2 SYDVKM. V shed 3 bases, J shed 1 base, and the junction held 8 bases outside the gene matches. This CDR3 is 16 amino acids long. The CDR3, as DNA: TGTGCCAGCAGTTTCTTTGCGGGACAGAGGAACACTGAAGCTTTCTTT. Translation: CASSFFAGQRNTEAFF.

The V and J genes are TRBV18 and TRBJ1-2, with a tentative D call TRBD1 (5 bases). The CDR3 runs to 13 residues. CDR1 and CDR2 (germline): KGHSH, LQKENI. The V end was cut by 4 bases, the J end by 6 bases, with 12 bases between. The CDR3 spells CASSQGGDHGYTF. In nucleotides, the CDR3 is TGTGCCAGCTCACAGGGAGGGGATCATGGCTACACCTTC. Combining the CDR3 with reference TRBV18 and TRBJ1-2 gives the whole variable domain NAGVMQNPRHLVRRRGQEARLRCSPMKGHSHVYWYRQLPEEGLKFMVYLQKENIIDESGMPKERFSAEFPKEGPSILRIQQVVRGDSAAYFCASSQGGDHGYTFGSGTRLTVV.

The chain uses TRBV19 and TRBJ1-1; D is perhaps TRBD1 (6 bases). The CDR3 length is 14 residues. Trimming stripped 3 bases from V and 5 bases from J, with 13 bases between. The germline V gene encodes CDR1 LNHDA and CDR2 SQIVND (reference sequence). Here the CDR3 reads CASSIKGERTEAFF. CDR3 coding DNA: TGTGCCAGTAGTATCAAGGGGGAGAGAACTGAAGCTTTCTTT.

The chain links TRBV29-1 to TRBJ2-5; 8 bases match TRBD2. CDR1 is SQVTM, CDR2 ANQGSEA, per germline. J gave up 5 bases and V 7 bases, and 9 bases lay outside the gene matches. The CDR3 is 13 residues long. The CDR3 coding sequence is TGCAGCGGTAGGAGCGGGAGAGATGAGACCCAGTACTTC. Its translation: CSGRSGRDETQYF.

The chain joins TRBV18 to TRBJ1-5, with 10 bases that match TRBD1. The CDR3 totals 16 residues. After removal of 6 bases from V and 6 bases from J, the junction contained 11 bases not matched to a gene. CDR1 is KGHSH, CDR2 LQKENI, per germline. CDR3 bases: TGTGCCAGCTCTCCAACCGGGACAGGGGCGGGTCAGCCCCAGCATTTT. Amino acid sequence: CASSPTGTGAGQPQHF.

The chain recombines TRBV15 with TRBJ1-2, with D uncertain. The length of the CDR3 is 13 residues. In germline, CDR1 is LNHNV, CDR2 YYDKDF (reference sequence). Trimming cost V 3 bases and J 4 bases, with 9 bases left between them. CDR3: CATSSGLGYGYTF. The CDR3 DNA reads TGTGCCACCAGCAGCGGACTTGGCTATGGCTACACCTTC.